Listed below are T cell receptor beta chains from one sample, sequenced in a study of blood T cell repertoires in COVID-19. Assay: immunoSEQ multiplex PCR; the TCRdb copy retains only in-frame clones and omits some. The sample records 150,000 to 200,000 clones, around 83% being singletons. Material: peripheral blood. Receptors originate from a woman in her 70s with COVID-19, enrolled during active disease. The CDR3 runs from the conserved cysteine through the conserved F or W. The D gene is left open where the match is weak. The size of a clone is reported for some rows only, either as once, few or many, or as a class for expanded clones.

V gene	D gene	clone size	J gene	CDR3 protein	CDR3 DNA
TRBV5-5	TRBD1	NA	TRBJ1-2	CASSRGTGDIYGYTF	TGTGCCAGCAGCCGCGGGACAGGGGACATCTATGGCTACACCTTC
TRBV24-1	TRBD1	NA	TRBJ2-3	CATSDRQGAMGTQYF	TGTGCCACCAGTGACCGACAGGGAGCAATGGGTACGCAGTATTTT
TRBV28	TRBD1	NA	TRBJ2-7	CASSFRDRGAREQYF	TGTGCCAGCAGTTTCCGAGACAGGGGGGCTCGCGAGCAGTACTTC
TRBV5-8	NA	NA	TRBJ2-7	CASSQGTRSSYEQYF	TGTGCCAGCAGCCAAGGAACTAGGTCCTCCTACGAGCAGTACTTC
TRBV30	NA	few	TRBJ2-7	CAWSRRGRYEQYF	TGTGCCTGGAGTCGGAGGGGGCGTTACGAGCAGTACTTC
TRBV19	TRBD2	NA	TRBJ2-5	CASSYGLAGVGETQYF	TGTGCCAGTAGTTACGGACTAGCGGGAGTTGGGGAGACCCAGTACTTC
TRBV5-6	TRBD1	NA	TRBJ1-6	CASSLYLRDRGNSPLHF	TGTGCCAGCAGCTTGTACTTGAGGGACAGGGGAAATTCACCCCTCCACTTT
TRBV28	NA	NA	TRBJ2-2	CASSLGPPSVTGELFF	TGTGCCAGCAGTTTAGGTCCCCCCAGCGTAACCGGGGAGCTGTTTTTT
TRBV5-8	TRBD1	NA	TRBJ2-1	CASSFRPQGLGEQFF	TGTGCCAGCAGCTTCCGCCCACAGGGGTTGGGTGAGCAGTTCTTC
TRBV15	TRBD1	NA	TRBJ1-2	CATGQGNYGYTF	TGTGCCACCGGACAGGGGAACTATGGCTACACCTTC
TRBV7-2	TRBD2	NA	TRBJ2-2	CASSSTSGRGSAGELFF	TGTGCCAGCAGCTCGACTAGCGGGAGAGGTTCTGCCGGGGAGCTGTTTTTT
TRBV30	NA	NA	TRBJ1-2	CAWRRGRQGHYGYTF	TGTGCCTGGAGGCGGGGGCGGCAGGGGCACTATGGCTACACCTTC
TRBV18	TRBD2	NA	TRBJ2-7	CASSPSSPGLGDYEQYF	TGTGCCAGCTCGCCTTCCAGTCCGGGACTAGGGGACTACGAGCAGTACTTC
TRBV5-4	NA	once	TRBJ2-1	CASSLGQSSYNEQFF	TGTGCCAGCAGCTTAGGACAGAGCTCCTACAATGAGCAGTTCTTC
TRBV28	NA	NA	TRBJ1-2	CASSFYRVNYGYTF	TGTGCCAGCAGCTTTTACAGGGTTAACTATGGCTACACCTTC
TRBV6-1	TRBD2	NA	TRBJ2-7	CASSEAPGLAVYEQYF	TGTGCCAGCAGTGAAGCTCCGGGACTAGCGGTCTACGAGCAGTACTTC
TRBV21-1	NA	NA	TRBJ2-7	CASHRRDYSYEQYF	TGTGCCAGCCATCGGCGGGACTACTCCTACGAGCAGTACTTC
TRBV6-4	TRBD2	NA	TRBJ2-1	CASSDPVRGVQDNEQFF	TGTGCCAGCAGTGACCCTGTCCGGGGGGTGCAAGACAATGAGCAGTTCTTC
TRBV11-2	NA	NA	TRBJ2-1	CASSLGLSVNEQFF	TGTGCCAGCAGCTTAGGTCTTAGCGTTAATGAGCAGTTCTTC
TRBV15	NA	NA	TRBJ1-2	CATKPGQANYGYTF	TGTGCCACCAAACCGGGACAAGCTAACTATGGCTACACCTTC
TRBV11-2	TRBD2	NA	TRBJ2-1	CASKETSGNSYNEQFF	TGTGCCAGCAAAGAGACTAGCGGAAATTCCTACAATGAGCAGTTCTTC
TRBV5-1	TRBD2	NA	TRBJ2-2	CASNPLAGANTGELFF	TGCGCCAGCAACCCCCTAGCGGGAGCGAACACCGGGGAGCTGTTTTTT
TRBV11-3	NA	once	TRBJ1-4	CASSLQTGEKLFF	TGTGCCAGCAGCTTACAGACGGGGGAAAAACTGTTTTTT
TRBV7-9	TRBD1	NA	TRBJ1-2	CASSPGQGVNYGYTF	TGTGCCAGCAGCCCGGGACAGGGGGTTAACTATGGCTACACCTTC
TRBV19	NA	NA	TRBJ2-7	CASSIRPSPHEQYF	TGTGCCAGTAGTATTCGCCCTAGCCCGCACGAGCAGTACTTC
TRBV18	NA	once	TRBJ2-7	CASSSSSAYEQYF	TGTGCCAGCTCATCTTCTAGCGCATACGAGCAGTACTTC
TRBV9	TRBD2	NA	TRBJ2-3	CASSVASSGRSTDTQYF	TGTGCCAGCAGCGTAGCTTCAAGCGGGAGGTCCACAGATACGCAGTATTTT
TRBV10-3	NA	NA	TRBJ1-2	CAISESGSNYGYTF	TGTGCCATCAGTGAGTCTGGCTCTAACTATGGCTACACCTTC
TRBV7-2	TRBD2	once	TRBJ2-1	CASSLARAGLGNEQFF	TGTGCCAGCAGCTTAGCGCGAGCGGGGCTTGGGAATGAGCAGTTCTTC
TRBV6-5	NA	NA	TRBJ1-1	CASSTIASGAFF	TGTGCCAGCAGTACAATAGCCTCTGGGGCTTTCTTT
TRBV11-3	NA	few	TRBJ2-5	CASSLGTQPGTQYF	TGTGCCAGCAGCTTAGGAACTCAACCCGGGACCCAGTACTTC
TRBV6-2/TRBV6-3	NA	NA	TRBJ1-2	CASSYRGADYGYTF	TGTGCCAGCAGTTACCGGGGGGCCGACTATGGCTACACCTTC
TRBV18	TRBD1	NA	TRBJ1-2	CASSPGTDSYGYTF	TGTGCCAGCTCACCCGGGACAGACAGTTATGGCTACACCTTC
TRBV7-9	TRBD2	few	TRBJ2-3	CASSLSGRVSTDTQYF	TGTGCCAGCAGCTTGAGCGGGAGGGTGAGCACAGATACGCAGTATTTT
TRBV30	NA	few	TRBJ1-6	CAWMSAGVQYNSPLHF	TGTGCCTGGATGAGCGCGGGGGTTCAGTATAATTCACCCCTCCACTTT
TRBV5-1	NA	NA	TRBJ2-1	CASSPTTGTNNEQFF	TGCGCCAGCAGCCCCACTACAGGGACGAACAATGAGCAGTTCTTC
TRBV12-3/TRBV12-4	TRBD1	once	TRBJ1-5	CASRGTGNQPQHF	TGTGCCAGCAGGGGGACAGGGAATCAGCCCCAGCATTTT
TRBV12-3/TRBV12-4	NA	NA	TRBJ2-7	CASSFTGSYEQYF	TGTGCCAGCAGTTTTACGGGCTCCTACGAGCAGTACTTC
TRBV28	NA	NA	TRBJ1-5	CASSSSWENSNQPQHF	TGTGCCAGCTCAAGTTCATGGGAGAACAGTAATCAGCCCCAGCATTTT
TRBV30	TRBD2	NA	TRBJ2-2	CACPGGLAGAGELFF	TGTGCCTGCCCTGGGGGACTAGCGGGAGCCGGGGAGCTGTTTTTT
TRBV7-2	NA	NA	TRBJ1-5	CASSFPGFGQPQHF	TGTGCCAGCAGCTTCCCGGGTTTCGGTCAGCCCCAGCATTTT
TRBV18	NA	NA	TRBJ2-1	CASSPSWGAGNEQFF	TGTGCCAGCTCACCATCTTGGGGAGCTGGCAATGAGCAGTTCTTC
TRBV10-1	TRBD1	NA	TRBJ2-7	CASSAGTGRSYEQYF	TGCGCCAGCAGTGCCGGGACAGGGAGGTCCTACGAGCAGTACTTC
TRBV15	TRBD2	NA	TRBJ2-2	CATSTGLAGLNTGELFF	TGTGCCACCAGCACGGGACTAGCGGGATTGAACACCGGGGAGCTGTTTTTT
TRBV3-1/TRBV3-2	TRBD2	NA	TRBJ2-7	CASSQGWTSGRAYEQYF	TGTGCCAGCAGCCAGGGGTGGACTAGCGGGAGGGCCTACGAGCAGTACTTC
TRBV18	NA	NA	TRBJ2-3	CASSSLGVADTQYF	TGTGCCAGCTCATCCCTCGGGGTCGCAGATACGCAGTATTTT
TRBV28	TRBD2	few	TRBJ2-7	CASSLEVLGTLAGENYEQYF	TGTGCCAGCAGTTTAGAGGTGTTGGGAACCTTAGCGGGAGAGAACTACGAGCAGTACTTC
TRBV2	NA	NA	TRBJ2-7	CASTPPRQGEEEQYF	TGTGCCAGCACTCCCCCCCGTCAAGGGGAGGAAGAGCAGTACTTC
TRBV5-4	TRBD1	NA	TRBJ2-1	CASMGDRGEQFF	TGTGCCAGCATGGGTGACAGGGGAGAGCAGTTCTTC
TRBV18	TRBD1	once	TRBJ1-3	CASSQSRPGQGSGNTIYF	TGTGCCAGCTCACAATCCAGACCGGGACAGGGAAGCGGAAACACCATATATTTT
TRBV6-2/TRBV6-3	NA	NA	TRBJ1-6	CASSYSGQSVGNSPLHF	TGTGCCAGCAGTTACTCAGGACAGTCCGTGGGGAATTCACCCCTCCACTTT
TRBV18	NA	NA	TRBJ1-5	CASSPLPDSNQPQHF	TGTGCCAGCTCACCACTTCCAGATAGCAATCAGCCCCAGCATTTT
TRBV7-9	TRBD2	NA	TRBJ2-3	CASSRTSGKVDTQYF	TGTGCCAGCAGCCGGACTAGCGGGAAAGTAGATACGCAGTATTTT
TRBV5-1	TRBD1	NA	TRBJ1-1	CASSSGQANTEAFF	TGCGCCAGCAGCTCGGGACAGGCAAACACTGAAGCTTTCTTT
TRBV15	NA	NA	TRBJ1-1	CATSRDADRPMNTEAFF	TGTGCCACCAGCAGAGATGCGGACAGACCGATGAACACTGAAGCTTTCTTT
TRBV30	NA	NA	TRBJ2-7	CASGFSYEQYF	TGTGCCTCAGGGTTTTCCTACGAGCAGTACTTC
TRBV6-5	NA	NA	TRBJ2-3	CASSYAGTDTQYF	TGTGCCAGCAGTTACGCGGGAACAGATACGCAGTATTTT
TRBV7-2	TRBD1	NA	TRBJ2-2	CASSFDRGQSGGELFF	TGTGCCAGCAGCTTCGACAGGGGACAGAGTGGCGGGGAGCTGTTTTTT
TRBV19	TRBD1	NA	TRBJ1-5	CASSPGQGAQPQHF	TGTGCCAGTAGCCCGGGACAGGGGGCACAGCCCCAGCATTTT